A single T cell receptor beta chain is shown here with its context. Patients were newly diagnosed with stage II-IVA oral cavity squamous cell carcinoma without prior systemic or radiation treatment. This record comes from a study of neoadjuvant anti-PD-1 for oral cavity cancer. Turning to the study itself: Nivolumab at 3 mg/kg was mostly given biweekly, three to four doses, pre-surgery.

Germline V gene data show CDR1 as SGHTS and CDR2 as YDEGEE. V shed 3 bases and J shed 4 bases, with 11 bases lying between them. CDR3 length: 14 residues. The protocol was immunoSEQ multiplex PCR, while the TCRdb copy is restricted to in-frame clones and leaves out a portion. This sample carries around 30,000 clones, 85% to 90% of them seen once, and the ten largest clones take approximately 3.7%. This specimen was PBMCs, taken before nivolumab (anti-PD-1) treatment. The receptor was derived from a person between 40 and 80 years old with oral cavity squamous cell carcinoma. The chain couples TRBV5-8 to TRBJ1-5; D might be TRBD1 (5 bases). The CDR3 spells CASSSGTQNQPQHF. CDR3 coding DNA: TGTGCCAGCAGCTCCGGGACCCAAAATCAGCCCCAGCATTTT.